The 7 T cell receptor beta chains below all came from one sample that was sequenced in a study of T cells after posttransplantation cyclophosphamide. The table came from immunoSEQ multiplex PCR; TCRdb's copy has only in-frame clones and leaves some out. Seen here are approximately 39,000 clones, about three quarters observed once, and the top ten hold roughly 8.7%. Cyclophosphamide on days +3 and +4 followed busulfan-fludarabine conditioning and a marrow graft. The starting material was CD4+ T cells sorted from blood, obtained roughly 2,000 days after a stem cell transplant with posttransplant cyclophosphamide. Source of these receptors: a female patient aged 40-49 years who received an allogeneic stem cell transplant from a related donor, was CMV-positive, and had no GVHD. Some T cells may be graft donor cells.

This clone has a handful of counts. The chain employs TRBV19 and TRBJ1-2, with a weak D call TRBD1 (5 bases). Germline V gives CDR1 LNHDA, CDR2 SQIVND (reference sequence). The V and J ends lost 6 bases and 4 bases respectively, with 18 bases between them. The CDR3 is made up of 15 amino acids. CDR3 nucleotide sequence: TGTGCCAGTAGCCCCTCTTCAGGGACTCTCTATGGCTACACCTTC. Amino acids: CASSPSSGTLYGYTF. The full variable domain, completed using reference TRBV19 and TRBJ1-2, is DGGITQSPKYLFRKEGQNVTLSCEQNLNHDAMYWYRQDPGQGLRLIYYSQIVNDFQKGDIAEGYSVSREKKESFPLTVTSAQKNPTAFYLCASSPSSGTLYGYTFGSGTRLTVV.

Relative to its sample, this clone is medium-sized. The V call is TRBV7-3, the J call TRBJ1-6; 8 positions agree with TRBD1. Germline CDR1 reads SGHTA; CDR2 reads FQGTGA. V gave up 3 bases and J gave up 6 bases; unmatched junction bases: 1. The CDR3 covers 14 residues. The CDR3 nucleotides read TGTGCCAGCAGCTTTACAGGGGGTAATTCACCCCTCCACTTT. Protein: CASSFTGGNSPLHF. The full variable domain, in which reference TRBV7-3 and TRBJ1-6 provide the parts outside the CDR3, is GAGVSQTPSNKVTEKGKYVELRCDPISGHTALYWYRQSLGQGPEFLIYFQGTGAADDSGLPNDRFFAVRPEGSVSTLKIQRTERGDSAVYLCASSFTGGNSPLHFGNGTRLTVT.

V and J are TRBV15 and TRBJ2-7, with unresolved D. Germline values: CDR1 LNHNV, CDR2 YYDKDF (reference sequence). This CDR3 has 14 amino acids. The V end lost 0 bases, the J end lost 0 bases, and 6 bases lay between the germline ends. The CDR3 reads CATSREASSYEQYF. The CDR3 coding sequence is TGTGCCACCAGCAGAGAAGCGAGCTCCTACGAGCAGTACTTC.

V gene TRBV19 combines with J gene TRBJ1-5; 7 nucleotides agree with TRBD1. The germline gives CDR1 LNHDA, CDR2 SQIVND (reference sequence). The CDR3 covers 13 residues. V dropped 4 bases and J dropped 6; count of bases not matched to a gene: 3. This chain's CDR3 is CASSTTGSQPQHF. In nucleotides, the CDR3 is TGTGCCAGTAGTACGACAGGGAGTCAGCCCCAGCATTTT.

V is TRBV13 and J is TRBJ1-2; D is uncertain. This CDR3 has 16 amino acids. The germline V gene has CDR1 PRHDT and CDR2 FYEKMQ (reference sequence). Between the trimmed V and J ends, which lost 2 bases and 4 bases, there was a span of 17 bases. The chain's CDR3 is CASSLKGGRKIYGYTF. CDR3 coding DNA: TGTGCCAGCAGCTTAAAAGGAGGACGGAAAATCTATGGCTACACCTTC.

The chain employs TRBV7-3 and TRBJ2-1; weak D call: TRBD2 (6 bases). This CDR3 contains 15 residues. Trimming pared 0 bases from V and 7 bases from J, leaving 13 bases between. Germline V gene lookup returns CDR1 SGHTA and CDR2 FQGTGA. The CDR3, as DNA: TGTGCCAGCAGCTTAACGGGGGACGGGAGAAATGAGCAGTTCTTC. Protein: CASSLTGDGRNEQFF.

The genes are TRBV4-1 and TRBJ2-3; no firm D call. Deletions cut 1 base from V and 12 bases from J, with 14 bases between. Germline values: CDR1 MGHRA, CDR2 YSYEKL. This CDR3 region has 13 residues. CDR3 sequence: CASSQGLLQRQYF. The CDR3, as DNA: TGCGCCAGCAGCCAAGGACTCCTCCAGAGACAGTATTTT.